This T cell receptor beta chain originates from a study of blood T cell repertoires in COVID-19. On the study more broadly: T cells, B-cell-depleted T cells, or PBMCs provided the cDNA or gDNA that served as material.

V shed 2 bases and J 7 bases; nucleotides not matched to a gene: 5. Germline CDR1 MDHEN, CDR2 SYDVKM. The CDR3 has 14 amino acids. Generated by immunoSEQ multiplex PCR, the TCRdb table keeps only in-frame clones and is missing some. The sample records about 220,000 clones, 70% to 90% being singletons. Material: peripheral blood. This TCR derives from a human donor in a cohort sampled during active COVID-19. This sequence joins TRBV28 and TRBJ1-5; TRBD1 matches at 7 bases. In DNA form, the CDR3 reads TGTGCCAGCAGTTTAGGACAGGTTGAGCAGCCCCAGCATTTT. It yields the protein CASSLGQVEQPQHF.